The entry below gives a single T cell receptor beta chain sequence along with its context. The data were taken from a study of T cell responses to AZD1222 COVID-19 vaccine. Measured with immunoSEQ multiplex PCR; TCRdb has only the in-frame clones, and not every one. The profile shows about 180,000 clones, approximately 90% of them singletons. Germline V gene sequence: CDR1 SGHRS, CDR2 YFSETQ. The CDR3 length is 12 residues. Trimming cost V 4 bases and J 10 bases, with 14 bases left between them. This TCR derives from an adult in good health. This specimen was peripheral blood, taken on day 0 of AZD1222 vaccination. V gene TRBV5-1 combines with J gene TRBJ1-2; a possible D gene is TRBD1 (6 bases). The CDR3 reads CASSLDSSIYTF. The CDR3 DNA sequence: TGCGCCAGCAGCCTGGACAGTTCTATCTACACCTTC.